This T cell receptor beta chain was recovered during a study of cytomegalovirus exposure and HLA in healthy donors. General study results and limits: Several of the most significant clusters appeared, in a later analysis, to be linked to common viral pathogens. Through in vitro validation, three CMV-associated chains were shown to be specific for CMV antigens. Rarity held for most TCR sequences, but there were some public TCRs that occurred in many donors.

The primer mix had 60 Vbeta and 13 Jbeta primers. Profiled with immunoSEQ multiplex PCR; TCRdb holds only in-frame clones, not every one. Here the sample spans approximately 150,000 clones, about three quarters being singletons. V lost 0 bases and J lost 7; bases outside the gene matches: 7. This CDR3 comprises 15 residues. From germline, CDR1 is MRHNA and CDR2 SNTAGT. With regard to this clone: Its antigen is unidentified.

This TCR was sampled from a woman between 25 and 40 years old in good health and CMV-seronegative. What was sequenced was PBMCs. The chain employs TRBV6-4 and TRBJ2-3; 7 positions agree with TRBD2. CDR3 loop: CASSDSSGSVNTQYF. DNA of the CDR3: TGTGCCAGCAGTGACTCTAGCGGGTCTGTAAATACGCAGTATTTT.